Listed below are T cell receptor beta chains from one sample, sequenced in a study of identical twins. TCRdb re-called the 5' RACE reads with MiXCR, one entry per CDR3 protein. The data contain 350,000 or so distinct CDR3 sequences, roughly an eighth of them seen just once; the ten biggest clones take up 7.2%. The data also belong to a second study, concerning yellow fever vaccine responses in identical twins.

Source material: CD8+ T cells sorted from blood. These receptors were taken from a woman under 30 in good health. CDR3s include the opening cysteine and the closing phenylalanine or tryptophan. Each record gives: J gene, V gene, CDR3 protein.

j_gene: TRBJ1-2
v_gene: TRBV3-1
CDR3aa: CASSQDTGTANYGYTF

j_gene: TRBJ2-3
v_gene: TRBV12-3/TRBV12-4
CDR3aa: CASSLPPRTDTQYF

j_gene: TRBJ2-1
v_gene: TRBV19
CDR3aa: CASSFRLAGYNEQFF

j_gene: TRBJ2-7
v_gene: TRBV6-5
CDR3aa: CASSWVEGSHYEQYF

j_gene: TRBJ2-7
v_gene: TRBV28
CDR3aa: CASKSRFDRDYEQYF

j_gene: TRBJ2-1
v_gene: TRBV4-1
CDR3aa: CASSLRVESYNEQFF

j_gene: TRBJ2-7
v_gene: TRBV5-6
CDR3aa: CASSPFSLATSSYEQYF

j_gene: TRBJ2-2
v_gene: TRBV7-2
CDR3aa: CASSFRGGELFF

j_gene: TRBJ2-4
v_gene: TRBV12-3/TRBV12-4
CDR3aa: CASRGTPVIQYF

j_gene: TRBJ2-6
v_gene: TRBV24-1
CDR3aa: CATSAPPYDTSSGANVLTF

j_gene: TRBJ2-7
v_gene: TRBV29-1
CDR3aa: CSVTRISGTGTYEQYF

j_gene: TRBJ1-1
v_gene: TRBV20-1
CDR3aa: CSATREFEAFF

j_gene: TRBJ2-5
v_gene: TRBV2
CDR3aa: CASPGPKETQYF

j_gene: TRBJ2-3
v_gene: TRBV5-6
CDR3aa: CASSLIRGDGTDTQYF

j_gene: TRBJ2-7
v_gene: TRBV27
CDR3aa: CATSLAGGFYEQYF

j_gene: TRBJ2-1
v_gene: TRBV7-3
CDR3aa: CASSSGLAGADEQFF

j_gene: TRBJ2-5
v_gene: TRBV14
CDR3aa: CARIRTVCQETQYF

j_gene: TRBJ2-5
v_gene: TRBV5-1
CDR3aa: CASSPLSGIQETQYF

j_gene: TRBJ1-1
v_gene: TRBV29-1
CDR3aa: CSVEDRGLTEAFF

j_gene: TRBJ2-7
v_gene: TRBV20-1
CDR3aa: CSARDPGTGGNEQYF

j_gene: TRBJ2-2
v_gene: TRBV5-6
CDR3aa: CASSFWEDTGELFF

j_gene: TRBJ2-1
v_gene: TRBV6-4
CDR3aa: CASSPTGGDLNEQFF

j_gene: TRBJ1-5
v_gene: TRBV20-1
CDR3aa: CSAREPGTESQPQHF

j_gene: TRBJ2-2
v_gene: TRBV24-1
CDR3aa: CATSDVDEAGTGELFF

j_gene: TRBJ2-1
v_gene: TRBV7-2
CDR3aa: CASSTGRSSYNEQFF

j_gene: TRBJ2-2
v_gene: TRBV2
CDR3aa: CASSATEGTNTGELFF

j_gene: TRBJ1-4
v_gene: TRBV6-1
CDR3aa: CACSARRSNEKLFF

j_gene: TRBJ1-1
v_gene: TRBV28
CDR3aa: CASSLVYRGATEAFF

j_gene: TRBJ2-5
v_gene: TRBV2
CDR3aa: CASRPGPPGETQYF

j_gene: TRBJ2-3
v_gene: TRBV11-3
CDR3aa: CASSHLAGADTQYF

j_gene: TRBJ2-3
v_gene: TRBV5-6
CDR3aa: CASSFSRTGLAGLTDTQYF

j_gene: TRBJ1-2
v_gene: TRBV6-1
CDR3aa: CASSPGLLLYGYTF

j_gene: TRBJ1-6
v_gene: TRBV28
CDR3aa: CASSLIEINSPLHF

j_gene: TRBJ2-7
v_gene: TRBV11-2
CDR3aa: CASSSPRDRGPAGRDEQYF

j_gene: TRBJ2-1
v_gene: TRBV3-1
CDR3aa: CASSHPVAAPGSEQFF

j_gene: TRBJ1-1
v_gene: TRBV4-1
CDR3aa: CASSQQGLEAFF

j_gene: TRBJ2-3
v_gene: TRBV4-1
CDR3aa: CASSQGDCSTDTQYF

j_gene: TRBJ2-7
v_gene: TRBV12-5
CDR3aa: CASGSDEPGQANSYEQYF

j_gene: TRBJ2-2
v_gene: TRBV20-1
CDR3aa: CSATLAGEGLYTGELFF

j_gene: TRBJ1-1
v_gene: TRBV7-9
CDR3aa: CASSPGGATFF

j_gene: TRBJ1-1
v_gene: TRBV14
CDR3aa: CASSQDSHPRTEAFF

j_gene: TRBJ1-1
v_gene: TRBV7-9
CDR3aa: CASSLRVEGTEAFF

j_gene: TRBJ2-7
v_gene: TRBV6-1
CDR3aa: CATRGGEQYF

j_gene: TRBJ2-3
v_gene: TRBV29-1
CDR3aa: CSVEALGQGHGADTQYF

j_gene: TRBJ2-1
v_gene: TRBV27
CDR3aa: CASSLSTSGAPLDNEQFF

j_gene: TRBJ2-5
v_gene: TRBV27
CDR3aa: CASSLGRREQETQYF

j_gene: TRBJ1-4
v_gene: TRBV11-2
CDR3aa: CASRHTGVLDEKLFF

j_gene: TRBJ2-1
v_gene: TRBV15
CDR3aa: CATSRVAGESNEQFF

j_gene: TRBJ2-1
v_gene: TRBV7-9
CDR3aa: CASSFGLRDEQFF

j_gene: TRBJ2-5
v_gene: TRBV7-9
CDR3aa: CASSLSEGGRQETQYF

j_gene: TRBJ1-2
v_gene: TRBV13
CDR3aa: CASSSTEIFDGYTF

j_gene: TRBJ2-3
v_gene: TRBV5-1
CDR3aa: CASSADRGKDTQYF

j_gene: TRBJ2-4
v_gene: TRBV5-6
CDR3aa: CASSLGVRGPKNIQYF

j_gene: TRBJ2-2
v_gene: TRBV4-1
CDR3aa: CASSQVLGTGELFF

j_gene: TRBJ2-5
v_gene: TRBV3-1
CDR3aa: CASSHLLAGGQETQYF

j_gene: TRBJ2-1
v_gene: TRBV20-1
CDR3aa: CSARGQDTYNEQFF

j_gene: TRBJ2-5
v_gene: TRBV7-6
CDR3aa: CAGRDREGETQYF

j_gene: TRBJ2-5
v_gene: TRBV20-1
CDR3aa: CSARGEAGGPPETQYF